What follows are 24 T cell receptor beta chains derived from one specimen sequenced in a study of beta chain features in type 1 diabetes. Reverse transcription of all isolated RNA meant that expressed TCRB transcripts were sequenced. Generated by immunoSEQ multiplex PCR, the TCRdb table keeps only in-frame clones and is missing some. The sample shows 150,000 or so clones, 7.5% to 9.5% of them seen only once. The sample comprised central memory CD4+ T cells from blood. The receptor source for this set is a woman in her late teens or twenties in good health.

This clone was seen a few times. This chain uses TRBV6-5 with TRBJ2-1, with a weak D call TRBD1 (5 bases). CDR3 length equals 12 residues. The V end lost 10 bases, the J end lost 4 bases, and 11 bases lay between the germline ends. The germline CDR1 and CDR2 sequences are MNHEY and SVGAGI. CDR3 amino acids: CATSGLYNEQFF. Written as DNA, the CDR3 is TGTGCCACGTCAGGGTTGTACAATGAGCAGTTCTTC.

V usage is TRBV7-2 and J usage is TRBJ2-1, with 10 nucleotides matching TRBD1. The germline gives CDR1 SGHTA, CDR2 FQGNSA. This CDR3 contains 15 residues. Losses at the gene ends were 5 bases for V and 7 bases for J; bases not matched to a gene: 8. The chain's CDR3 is CASSAPGTGVNEQFF. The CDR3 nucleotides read TGTGCCAGCAGCGCCCCCGGGACAGGGGTTAATGAGCAGTTCTTC.

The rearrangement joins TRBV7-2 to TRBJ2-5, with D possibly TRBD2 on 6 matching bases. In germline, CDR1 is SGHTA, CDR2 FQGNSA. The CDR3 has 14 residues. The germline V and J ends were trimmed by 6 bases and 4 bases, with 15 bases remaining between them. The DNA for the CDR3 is TGTGCCAGCAGGTCGGCTAGCGTTGGAGAGACCCAGTACTTC. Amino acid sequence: CASRSASVGETQYF.

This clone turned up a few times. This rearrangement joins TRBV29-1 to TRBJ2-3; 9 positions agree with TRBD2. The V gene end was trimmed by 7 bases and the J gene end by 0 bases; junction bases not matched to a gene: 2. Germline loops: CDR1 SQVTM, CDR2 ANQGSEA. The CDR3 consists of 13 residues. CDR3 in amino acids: CSGTSASTDTQYF. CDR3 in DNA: TGCAGCGGGACTAGCGCCAGCACAGATACGCAGTATTTT.

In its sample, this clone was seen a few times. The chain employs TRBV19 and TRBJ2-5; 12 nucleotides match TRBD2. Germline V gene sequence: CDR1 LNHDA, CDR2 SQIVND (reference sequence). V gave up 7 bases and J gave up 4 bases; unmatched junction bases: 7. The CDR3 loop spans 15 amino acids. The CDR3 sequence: CASTLPGLAGETQYF. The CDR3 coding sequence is TGTGCCAGTACCCTGCCGGGACTAGCGGGAGAGACCCAGTACTTC.

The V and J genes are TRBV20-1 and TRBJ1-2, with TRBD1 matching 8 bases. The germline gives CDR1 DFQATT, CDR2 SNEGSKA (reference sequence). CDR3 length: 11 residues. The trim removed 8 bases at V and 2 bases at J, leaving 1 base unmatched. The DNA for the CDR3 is TGCAGTCCAGGGGGCAACTATGGCTACACCTTC. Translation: CSPGGNYGYTF.

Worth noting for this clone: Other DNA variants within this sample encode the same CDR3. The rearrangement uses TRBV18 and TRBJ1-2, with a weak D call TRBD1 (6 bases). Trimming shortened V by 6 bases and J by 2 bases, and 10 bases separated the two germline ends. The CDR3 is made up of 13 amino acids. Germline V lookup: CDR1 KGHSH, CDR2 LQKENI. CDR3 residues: CASSPDSNYGYTF. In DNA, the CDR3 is TGTGCCAGCTCTCCGGACAGCAACTATGGCTACACCTTC. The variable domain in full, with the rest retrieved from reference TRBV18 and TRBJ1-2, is NAGVMQNPRHLVRRRGQEARLRCSPMKGHSHVYWYRQLPEEGLKFMVYLQKENIIDESGMPKERFSAEFPKEGPSILRIQQVVRGDSAAYFCASSPDSNYGYTFGSGTRLTVV.

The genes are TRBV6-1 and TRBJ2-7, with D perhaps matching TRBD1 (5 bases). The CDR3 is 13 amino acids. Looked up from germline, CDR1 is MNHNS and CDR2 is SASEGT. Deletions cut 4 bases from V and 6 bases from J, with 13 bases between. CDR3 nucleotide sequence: TGTGCCAGCAGTGCCATCAGGGCCGGCGAGCAGTACTTC. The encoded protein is CASSAIRAGEQYF.

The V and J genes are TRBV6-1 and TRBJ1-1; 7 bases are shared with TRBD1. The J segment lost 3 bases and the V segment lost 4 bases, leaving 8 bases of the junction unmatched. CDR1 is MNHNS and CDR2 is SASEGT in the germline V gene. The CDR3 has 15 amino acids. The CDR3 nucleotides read TGTGCCAGCAGTGGAGAGGACAGGTGGGACACTGAAGCTTTCTTT. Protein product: CASSGEDRWDTEAFF.

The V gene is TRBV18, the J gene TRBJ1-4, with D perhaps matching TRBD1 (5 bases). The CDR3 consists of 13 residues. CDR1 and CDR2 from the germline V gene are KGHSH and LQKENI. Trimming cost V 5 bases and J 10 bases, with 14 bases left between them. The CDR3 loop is CASSDRPDAKLFF. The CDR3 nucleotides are TGTGCCAGCTCAGACAGACCTGACGCAAAACTGTTTTTT. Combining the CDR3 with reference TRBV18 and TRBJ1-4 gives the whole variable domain NAGVMQNPRHLVRRRGQEARLRCSPMKGHSHVYWYRQLPEEGLKFMVYLQKENIIDESGMPKERFSAEFPKEGPSILRIQQVVRGDSAAYFCASSDRPDAKLFFGSGTQLSVL.

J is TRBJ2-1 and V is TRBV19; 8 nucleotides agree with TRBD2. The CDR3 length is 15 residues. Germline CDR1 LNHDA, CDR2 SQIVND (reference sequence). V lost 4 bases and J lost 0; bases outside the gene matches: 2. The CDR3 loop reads CASSTGTSSYNEQFF. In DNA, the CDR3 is TGTGCCAGTAGTACCGGGACTAGCTCCTACAATGAGCAGTTCTTC.

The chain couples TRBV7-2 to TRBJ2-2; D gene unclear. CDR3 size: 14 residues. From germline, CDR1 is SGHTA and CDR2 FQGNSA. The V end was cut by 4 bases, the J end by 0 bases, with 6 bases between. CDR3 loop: CASSSGPNTGELFF. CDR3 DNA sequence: TGTGCCAGCAGCTCCGGTCCGAACACCGGGGAGCTGTTTTTT.

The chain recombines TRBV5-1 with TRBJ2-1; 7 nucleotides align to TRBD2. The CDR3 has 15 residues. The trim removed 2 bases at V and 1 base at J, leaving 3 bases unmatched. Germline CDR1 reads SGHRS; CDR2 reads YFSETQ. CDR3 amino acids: CASSFAGESYNEQFF. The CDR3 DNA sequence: TGCGCCAGCAGCTTTGCGGGGGAATCCTACAATGAGCAGTTCTTC.

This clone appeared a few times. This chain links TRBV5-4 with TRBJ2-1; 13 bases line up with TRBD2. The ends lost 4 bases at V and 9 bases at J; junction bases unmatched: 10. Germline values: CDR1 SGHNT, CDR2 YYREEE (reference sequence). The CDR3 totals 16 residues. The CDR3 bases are TGTGCCAGCAGCACCAGGACTAGCGGGAGACAGGGTGAGCAGTTCTTC. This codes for CASSTRTSGRQGEQFF.

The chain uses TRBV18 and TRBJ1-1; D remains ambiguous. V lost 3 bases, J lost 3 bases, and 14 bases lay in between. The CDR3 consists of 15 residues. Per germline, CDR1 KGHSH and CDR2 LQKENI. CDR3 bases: TGTGCCAGCTCACCCGGGATTAGCGGAGACACTGAAGCTTTCTTT. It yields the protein CASSPGISGDTEAFF.

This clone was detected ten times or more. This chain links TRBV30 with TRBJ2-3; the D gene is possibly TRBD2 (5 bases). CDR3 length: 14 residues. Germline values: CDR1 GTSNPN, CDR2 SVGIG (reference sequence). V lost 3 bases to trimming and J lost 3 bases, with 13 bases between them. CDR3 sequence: CAWRIGRGTDTQYF. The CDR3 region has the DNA TGTGCCTGGAGAATAGGGAGAGGGACAGATACGCAGTATTTT.

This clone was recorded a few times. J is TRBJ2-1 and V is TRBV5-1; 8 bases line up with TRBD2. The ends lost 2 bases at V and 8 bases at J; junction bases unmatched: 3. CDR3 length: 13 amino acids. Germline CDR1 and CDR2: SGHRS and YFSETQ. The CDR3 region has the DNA TGCGCCAGCAGCTTAGCGGGAGCGGATGAGCAGTTCTTC. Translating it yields CASSLAGADEQFF.

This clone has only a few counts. CDR3 protein: CASSPPTGTSGPYNEQFF. Written as DNA, the CDR3 is TGCGCCAGCAGCCCCCCCACCGGGACTAGCGGGCCCTACAATGAGCAGTTCTTC. The V and J genes are TRBV5-1 and TRBJ2-1; TRBD2 agrees at 12 bases. J gave up 2 bases and V 4 bases, and 10 bases lay outside the gene matches. This CDR3 contains 18 residues. Germline-derived CDR1 and CDR2 are SGHRS and YFSETQ. Full variable domain (rest looked up from reference TRBV5-1 and TRBJ2-1): KAGVTQTPRYLIKTRGQQVTLSCSPISGHRSVSWYQQTPGQGLQFLFEYFSETQRNKGNFPGRFSGRQFSNSRSEMNVSTLELGDSALYLCASSPPTGTSGPYNEQFFGPGTRLTVL.

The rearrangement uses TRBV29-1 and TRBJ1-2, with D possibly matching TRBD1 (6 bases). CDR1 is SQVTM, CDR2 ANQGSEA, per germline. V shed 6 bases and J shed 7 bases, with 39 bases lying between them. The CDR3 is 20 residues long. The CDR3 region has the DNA TGCAGCGTATCCAGTGCCCCAGGGGTTTCGTCTATAAGCTCGTTCGGTGGCTACACCTTC. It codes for CSVSSAPGVSSISSFGGYTF.

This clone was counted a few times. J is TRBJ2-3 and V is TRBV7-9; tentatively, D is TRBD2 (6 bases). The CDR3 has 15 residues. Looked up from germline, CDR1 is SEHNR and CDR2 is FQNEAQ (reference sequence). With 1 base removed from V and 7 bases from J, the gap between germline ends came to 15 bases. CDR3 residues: CASSLVSGEPYTQYF. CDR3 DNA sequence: TGTGCCAGCAGCTTAGTATCGGGGGAGCCGTATACGCAGTATTTT. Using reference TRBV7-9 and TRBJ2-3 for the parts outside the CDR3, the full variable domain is DTGVSQNPRHKITKRGQNVTFRCDPISEHNRLYWYRQTLGQGPEFLTYFQNEAQLEKSRLLSDRFSAERPKGSFSTLEIQRTEQGDSAMYLCASSLVSGEPYTQYFGPGTRLTVL.

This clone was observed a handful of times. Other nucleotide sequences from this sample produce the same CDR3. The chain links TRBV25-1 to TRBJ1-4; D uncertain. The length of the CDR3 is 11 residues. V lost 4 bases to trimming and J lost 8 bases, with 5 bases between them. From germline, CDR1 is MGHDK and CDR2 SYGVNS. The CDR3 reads CASSVSEKLFF. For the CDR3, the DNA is TGTGCCAGCAGTGTAAGCGAAAAACTGTTTTTT. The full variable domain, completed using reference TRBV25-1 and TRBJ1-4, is EADIYQTPRYLVIGTGKKITLECSQTMGHDKMYWYQQDPGMELHLIHYSYGVNSTEKGDLSSESTVSRIRTEHFPLTLESARPSHTSQYLCASSVSEKLFFGSGTQLSVL.

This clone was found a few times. Here the CDR3 DNA reads TGTGCCAGCCAGACCTGGACAGCGAACTATGGCTACACCTTC. Translation gives CASQTWTANYGYTF. The chain is built from TRBV5-6 and TRBJ1-2; D possibly corresponds to TRBD1 (6 bases). The V end lost 7 bases, the J end lost 2 bases, and 15 bases lay between the germline ends. CDR1 and CDR2 (germline): SGHDT, YYEEEE. The CDR3 has 14 amino acids.

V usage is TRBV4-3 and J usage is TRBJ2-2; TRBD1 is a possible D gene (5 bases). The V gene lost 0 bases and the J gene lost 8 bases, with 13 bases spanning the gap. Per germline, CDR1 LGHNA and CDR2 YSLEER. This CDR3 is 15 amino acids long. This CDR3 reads CASSQDDRGMGELFF. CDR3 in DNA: TGCGCCAGCAGCCAAGATGATAGGGGAATGGGGGAGCTGTTTTTT.

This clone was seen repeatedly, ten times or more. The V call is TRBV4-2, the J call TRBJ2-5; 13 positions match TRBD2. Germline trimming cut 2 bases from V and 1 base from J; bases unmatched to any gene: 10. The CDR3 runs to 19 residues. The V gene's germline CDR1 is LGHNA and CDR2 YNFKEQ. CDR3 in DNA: TGTGCCAGCAGCCAAAATCCCACTGGGACTAGCGGGACCCAAGAGACCCAGTACTTC. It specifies CASSQNPTGTSGTQETQYF.